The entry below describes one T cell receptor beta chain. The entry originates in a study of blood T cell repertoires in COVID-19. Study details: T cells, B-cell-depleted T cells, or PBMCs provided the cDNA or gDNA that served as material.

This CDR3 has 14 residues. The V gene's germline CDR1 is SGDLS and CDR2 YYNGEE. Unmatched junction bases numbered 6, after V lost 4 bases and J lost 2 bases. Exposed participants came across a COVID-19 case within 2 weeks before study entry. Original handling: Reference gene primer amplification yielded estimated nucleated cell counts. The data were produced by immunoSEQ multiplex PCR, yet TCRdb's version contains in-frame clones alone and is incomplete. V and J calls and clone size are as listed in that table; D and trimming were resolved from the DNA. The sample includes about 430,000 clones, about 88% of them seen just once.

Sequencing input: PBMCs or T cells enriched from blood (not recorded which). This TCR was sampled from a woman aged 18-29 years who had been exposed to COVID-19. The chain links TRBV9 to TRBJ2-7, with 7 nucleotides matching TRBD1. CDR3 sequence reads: CASSKTGDPYEQYF. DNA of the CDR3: TGTGCCAGCAGCAAAACAGGGGACCCCTACGAGCAGTACTTC.